One sample yielded the 32 T cell receptor beta chains listed below, sequenced in a study of blood T cells in healthy people across ages. A J-beta primer mix and a sample-barcoded 5' primer were used in a second PCR of roughly 6 to 12 cycles. TCRdb processed the 5' RACE reads anew with MiXCR; each CDR3 protein has one entry. The table includes more than 650,000 distinct CDR3 sequences, roughly 50% detected once. The sequencing sample was made of blood. The receptor source for this set is a man older than 75 in good health.

Only one count was recorded for this clonotype. The chain uses TRBV29-1 and TRBJ2-4, with 9 nucleotides matching TRBD1. The CDR3 has 16 residues. The V gene end was trimmed by 2 bases and the J gene end by 9 bases; junction bases not matched to a gene: 14. Germline CDR1 reads SQVTM; CDR2 reads ANQGSEA. CDR3 sequence: CSVETIRTGDRGIQYF. The CDR3 nucleotides read TGCAGCGTTGAAACAATCCGGACAGGGGATAGGGGCATTCAGTACTTC.

This chain uses TRBV7-3 with TRBJ2-4, with D tentatively TRBD1 (5 bases). Germline V gene lookup returns CDR1 SGHTA and CDR2 FQGTGA. V gave up 2 bases and J gave up 8 bases, with 10 bases separating them. The CDR3 extends over 13 amino acids. CDR3 DNA: TGTGCCAGCAGCTTAGAAGGGGCGGACATTCAGTACTTC. Its translation is CASSLEGADIQYF.

The chain uses TRBV5-1 and TRBJ2-7, with D possibly matching TRBD1 (6 bases). CDR1 is SGHRS and CDR2 is YFSETQ in the germline V gene. V was pared by 0 bases and J by 6 bases, with 13 bases between. The length of the CDR3 is 14 residues. CDR3: CASSLAGAPAEQYF. DNA for the CDR3: TGCGCCAGCAGCTTGGCAGGGGCGCCGGCCGAGCAGTACTTC. The entire variable domain, with the rest obtained from reference TRBV5-1 and TRBJ2-7, is as follows: KAGVTQTPRYLIKTRGQQVTLSCSPISGHRSVSWYQQTPGQGLQFLFEYFSETQRNKGNFPGRFSGRQFSNSRSEMNVSTLELGDSALYLCASSLAGAPAEQYFGPGTRLTVT.

The chain couples TRBV7-9 to TRBJ2-3; D remains unclear. Germline assignment: CDR1 SEHNR and CDR2 FQNEAQ (reference sequence). V was trimmed by 0 bases and J by 14 bases, leaving 18 bases between them. CDR3 length: 14 residues. The DNA for the CDR3 is TGTGCCAGCAGCTTAGCGGGCTCATACAGATACGCGTATTTT. Its protein is CASSLAGSYRYAYF.

This clonotype was detected only a few times. The CDR3 sequence is CASSPPGGQLTNYGYTF. Here the CDR3 DNA reads TGTGCCAGCAGTCCCCCCGGGGGACAACTTACTAACTATGGCTACACCTTC. J is TRBJ1-2 and V is TRBV12-3 or TRBV12-4, with a tentative D call TRBD1 (6 bases). The CDR3 is made up of 17 amino acids. The V gene lost 5 bases and the J gene lost 0 bases, with 19 bases spanning the gap.

This chain links TRBV27 with TRBJ1-4; TRBD1 might be the D (5 bases). Trimming cost V 2 bases and J 15 bases, with 25 bases left between them. This CDR3 spans 16 amino acids. Germline V gene lookup returns CDR1 MNHEY and CDR2 SMNVEV (reference sequence). This chain's CDR3 is CASSLDSSGLRSRLFF. The CDR3, as DNA: TGTGCCAGCAGTTTAGATTCGTCGGGACTCCGTAGTAGATTGTTTTTT.

This clonotype showed up just a few times. The chain couples TRBV16 to TRBJ2-5; D might be TRBD2 (5 bases). Near its end, the DNA agrees better with TRBJ2-7, so the J call may be wrong. The germline V gene encodes CDR1 KGHSY and CDR2 FQNENV. The CDR3 is made up of 14 amino acids. The CDR3: CASSQYQRSGEQYF. CDR3 sequence (DNA): TGTGCCAGCAGCCAATATCAGCGGTCCGGCGAGCAGTACTTC.

The chain combines TRBV18 with TRBJ1-1; D not certain. This CDR3 is built from 13 residues. Between the trimmed V and J ends, which lost 2 bases and 1 base, there was a span of 5 bases. The germline V gene encodes CDR1 KGHSH and CDR2 LQKENI. The CDR3 loop is CASSPNANTEAFF. CDR3 coding DNA: TGTGCCAGCTCACCAAACGCGAACACTGAAGCTTTCTTT.

CDR3 nucleotide sequence: TGTGCCATCAGTGGGACCAGGGACGGTGGCAATCAGCCCCAGCATTTT. Amino acid sequence: CAISGTRDGGNQPQHF. The chain carries TRBV10-3 and TRBJ1-5, with D maybe TRBD1 (5 bases). CDR3 length equals 16 residues. Germline CDR1 and CDR2: ENHRY and SYGVKD. V gave up 4 bases and J gave up 2 bases, with 15 bases separating them.

Concerning this clonotype itself: A junction boundary mismatches the germline segment, possibly from a read error. This chain links TRBV2 with TRBJ2-1; D might be TRBD1 or TRBD2, each matching 5 bases. The CDR3 sequence is 14 residues long. The germline V gene encodes CDR1 SNHLY and CDR2 FYNNEI. The CDR3 loop reads CTSKVGVSGGEQFF. The CDR3 nucleotides read TGTACCAGCAAGGTGGGGGTTTCCGGAGGTGAGCAGTTCTTC.

The J gene is TRBJ1-4, the V gene TRBV15; D unclear. V lost 1 base to trimming and J lost 5 bases, with 8 bases between them. Germline CDR1 LNHNV, CDR2 YYDKDF (reference sequence). CDR3 length equals 14 residues. The CDR3 protein is CATSRARPNEKLFF. In nucleotides, the CDR3 is TGTGCCACCAGCAGAGCCAGGCCAAATGAAAAACTGTTTTTT.

V and J are TRBV5-6 and TRBJ2-3; no clear D gene. The CDR3 has 16 amino acids. The V and J ends lost 4 bases and 2 bases respectively, with 17 bases between them. Germline V lookup: CDR1 SGHDT, CDR2 YYEEEE. The CDR3 protein is CASSRSDGRFTDTQYF. Here the CDR3 DNA reads TGTGCCAGCAGCCGAAGTGACGGGCGCTTCACAGATACGCAGTATTTT.

A few counts support this clonotype. This CDR3 is CASSVEGTSTGELFF. CDR3 sequence (DNA): TGTGCCAGCAGCGTAGAGGGAACCTCAACCGGGGAGCTGTTTTTT. The chain carries TRBV9 and TRBJ2-2, with D unclear. The CDR3 is made up of 15 amino acids. Germline CDR1 SGDLS, CDR2 YYNGEE. V was clipped by 0 bases and J by 5 bases, with 11 bases between them.

This sequence joins TRBV5-1 and TRBJ2-4; D is undetermined. The J call may be mistaken, given a closer DNA end match to TRBJ2-7. From germline, CDR1 is SGHRS and CDR2 YFSETQ. The CDR3 is 14 residues long. Written as DNA, the CDR3 is TGCGCCAGCAGCTTGCCTTCACAAGCCTACGAGCAGTACTTC. It yields the protein CASSLPSQAYEQYF.

The V call is TRBV20-1, the J call TRBJ2-1, with D possibly called TRBD1 or TRBD2 (5 bases each). This CDR3 has 14 amino acids. Trimming left V 3 bases short and J 6 bases short, with 15 bases between. Germline-derived CDR1 and CDR2 are DFQATT and SNEGSKA (reference sequence). The CDR3 reads CSASGQGGGNEQFF. In DNA, the CDR3 is TGCAGTGCTAGTGGTCAGGGTGGAGGCAATGAGCAGTTCTTC.

The chain joins TRBV5-5 to TRBJ2-3; 10 positions agree with TRBD1. Germline CDR1 SGHKS, CDR2 YYEKEE (reference sequence). This CDR3 has 15 amino acids. Trimming removed 5 bases from V and 14 bases from J; junction bases left unmatched: 17. The DNA of the CDR3 is TGTGCCAGCAGTCCGACAGGGGGCACACACAGATACGCGTATTTT. This sequence encodes CASSPTGGTHRYAYF. Looking up the rest from reference TRBV5-5 and TRBJ2-3 gives the full variable domain: DAGVTQSPTHLIKTRGQQVTLRCSPISGHKSVSWYQQVLGQGPQFIFQYYEKEERGRGNFPDRFSARQFPNYSSELNVNALLLGDSALYLCASSPTGGTHRYAYFGPGTRLTVL.

V usage is TRBV5-1 and J usage is TRBJ2-5; TRBD2 might be the D (5 bases). V lost 3 bases and J 5 bases, leaving 14 bases between the germline ends. Germline V gene sequence: CDR1 SGHRS, CDR2 YFSETQ. CDR3 length: 14 amino acids. The CDR3 DNA is TGCGCCAGCAGCTACGGGAAAGCGGCGGAGACCCAGTACTTC. It translates to CASSYGKAAETQYF.

The chain uses TRBV10-1 and TRBJ2-7; no reliable D call. The CDR3 loop spans 15 amino acids. V dropped 3 bases and J dropped 0 bases, with 12 bases sitting between them. The V gene's germline CDR1 is WNHNN and CDR2 SYGVQD (reference sequence). CDR3 residues: CASSDSPAPSYEQYF. The CDR3 region has the DNA TGCGCCAGCAGTGACTCCCCGGCTCCCTCCTACGAGCAGTACTTC.

J is TRBJ2-3 and V is TRBV20-1; 8 bases are a match to TRBD2. CDR3 length: 16 residues. V trimming: 3 bases; J trimming: 3 bases; junction bases outside the gene matches: 11. Germline CDR1 reads DFQATT; CDR2 reads SNEGSKA (reference sequence). The CDR3 sequence: CSASGPAGEVTDTQYF. The DNA for the CDR3 is TGCAGTGCTAGCGGCCCAGCGGGAGAGGTTACAGATACGCAGTATTTT.

This clonotype was seen a handful of times. This chain joins TRBV6-2 or TRBV6-3 and TRBJ2-1, with 9 nucleotides matching TRBD2. Germline V gene lookup returns CDR1 MNHEY and CDR2 SVGEGT. CDR3 length equals 15 residues. Germline trimming cut 3 bases from V and 3 bases from J; bases unmatched to any gene: 3. The CDR3 DNA reads as TGTGCCAGCAGTTATGCGGGAGGGAGCTACAATGAGCAGTTCTTC. Amino acid sequence: CASSYAGGSYNEQFF.

This clonotype came up a few times. V and J are TRBV6-2 or TRBV6-3 and TRBJ2-1; the D gene is possibly TRBD2 (6 bases). Germline V gene data show CDR1 as MNHEY and CDR2 as SVGEGT. The length of the CDR3 is 15 residues. The V and J ends lost 10 bases and 6 bases respectively, with 22 bases between them. CDR3 amino acids: CATGEVQKLFNEQFF. CDR3 DNA sequence: TGTGCCACCGGGGAGGTACAGAAACTCTTCAATGAGCAGTTCTTC.

J is TRBJ1-4 and V is TRBV11-1, with unresolved D. This CDR3 spans 13 amino acids. Trimming took off 1 base at V and 10 bases at J, with 10 bases between the two ends. Germline lookup yields CDR1 SGHAT and CDR2 FQDESV (reference sequence). This CDR3 reads CASSLGADRKLFF. CDR3 nucleotide sequence: TGTGCCAGCAGCTTAGGTGCGGACCGAAAACTGTTTTTT.

The chain recombines TRBV29-1 with TRBJ2-2; 9 bases fit TRBD1. V trimming: 6 bases; J trimming: 4 bases; junction bases outside the gene matches: 6. Germline values: CDR1 SQVTM, CDR2 ANQGSEA. The CDR3 consists of 14 residues. As DNA, the CDR3 is TGCAGCGTACCCGGGACAGGGTTCACCGGGGAGCTGTTTTTT. It is translated as CSVPGTGFTGELFF.

This clonotype appeared a few times. CDR3 protein: CASSLWVGLASNEQFF. The CDR3 region has the DNA TGTGCCAGCAGCTTATGGGTTGGGCTAGCGTCGAATGAGCAGTTCTTC. The J gene is TRBJ2-1, the V gene TRBV7-9, with D tentatively TRBD2 (6 bases). CDR3 size: 16 residues. Germline V gene lookup returns CDR1 SEHNR and CDR2 FQNEAQ (reference sequence). The V end was cut by 2 bases, the J end by 7 bases, with 18 bases between.

The CDR3 bases are TGCAGTGCCAGCCCAGGGACTGGAAACACCATATATTTT. Protein: CSASPGTGNTIYF. V is TRBV20-1 and J is TRBJ1-3; D might be TRBD1 (5 bases). Per the germline V gene, CDR1 is DFQATT and CDR2 is SNEGSKA (reference sequence). The CDR3 has 13 residues. The V gene lost 6 bases and the J gene lost 2 bases, with 11 bases spanning the gap.

The genes are TRBV6-5 and TRBJ1-2, with unresolved D. There are 16 residues in the CDR3. V was pared by 2 bases and J by 2 bases, with 15 bases between. The germline gives CDR1 MNHEY, CDR2 SVGAGI. The CDR3 reads CASSYTAGPINYGYTF. The CDR3, as DNA: TGTGCCAGCAGTTACACTGCCGGGCCTATAAACTATGGCTACACCTTC.

This clonotype was observed a handful of times. The chain has TRBV11-2 and TRBJ2-7; D not resolved. Between the trimmed V and J ends, which lost 4 bases and 3 bases, there was a span of 10 bases. The CDR3 loop spans 13 amino acids. In germline, CDR1 is SGHAT, CDR2 FQNNGV. CDR3 sequence reads: CASSSRLGYEQYF. CDR3 coding DNA: TGTGCCAGCAGCTCCCGACTCGGCTACGAGCAGTACTTC.

V usage is TRBV5-4 and J usage is TRBJ2-3; TRBD1 is a possible D gene (6 bases). The CDR3 length is 16 residues. V shed 4 bases and J shed 1 base, with 16 bases lying between them. Germline V gene sequence: CDR1 SGHNT, CDR2 YYREEE (reference sequence). CDR3 bases: TGTGCCAGCAGCCGATCTTATCGACAGGGCACAGATACGCAGTATTTT. Translating it yields CASSRSYRQGTDTQYF.

The rearrangement joins TRBV5-1 to TRBJ1-2; the D is unclear. The CDR3 covers 14 residues. The V end lost 0 bases, the J end lost 4 bases, and 10 bases lay between the germline ends. Germline V CDR1 and CDR2: SGHRS, YFSETQ. The CDR3 nucleotides are TGCGCCAGCAGCTTGGTAACCACAGCCTATGGCTACACCTTC. It is translated as CASSLVTTAYGYTF.

This clonotype has just a few counts. The rearrangement joins TRBV6-5 to TRBJ2-7; 8 bases match TRBD1. The J segment lost 3 bases and the V segment lost 5 bases, leaving 6 bases of the junction unmatched. Per the germline V gene, CDR1 is MNHEY and CDR2 is SVGAGI. The CDR3 extends over 14 amino acids. CDR3: CASSRHRGDYEQYF. The DNA for the CDR3 is TGTGCCAGCAGTCGCCACAGGGGGGACTACGAGCAGTACTTC.

The chain recombines TRBV6-2 or TRBV6-3 with TRBJ2-2, with TRBD2 matching 13 bases. The CDR3 is made up of 16 amino acids. With 6 bases clipped from V and 4 bases from J, the junction kept 5 bases outside the gene matches. The germline CDR1 and CDR2 sequences are MNHEY and SVGEGT. The CDR3 region is CASSTTSGRFTGELFF. Here the CDR3 DNA reads TGTGCCAGCAGCACGACTAGCGGGAGGTTCACCGGGGAGCTGTTTTTT.

CDR3: CSARDPGTSGRAKKYF. The CDR3 DNA reads TGCAGTGCTAGAGATCCCGGGACTAGCGGGAGGGCCAAAAAGTACTTC. The chain is built from TRBV20-1 and TRBJ2-7; 16 bases agree with TRBD2. CDR1 DFQATT and CDR2 SNEGSKA come from the germline V gene (reference sequence). CDR3 length: 16 amino acids. With V trimmed by 0 bases and J by 11 bases, 10 bases remained unmatched.